This T cell receptor (beta chain) originates from a study of blood T cells in healthy people across ages. The study, taken as a whole, reports: Whereas aged donors had fewer naive CD4+ cells, long-lived donors had more of them and higher diversity.

Worth noting for this clonotype: Its antigen is still unknown.

Approximately 9 milliliters was the volume of peripheral blood drawn from each donor. Combining a sample-barcoded 5' primer with a J-beta primer mix, a second PCR ran for roughly 6 to 12 cycles. MiXCR, applied by TCRdb to the 5' RACE reads, yields one record per CDR3 protein. The sample lists a few hundred thousand distinct CDR3 sequences, about 55% seen once, with roughly 51% in the top ten. This CDR3 spans 12 amino acids. Trimming took 4 bases from V and 4 from J, leaving 10 bases between them. Germline V lookup: CDR1 DFQATT, CDR2 SNEGSKA (reference sequence). Material for sequencing was blood. The clonotype comes from a man aged 55 to 69 in good health. This sequence joins TRBV20-1 and TRBJ1-1, with D possibly TRBD1 on 5 matching bases. This CDR3 reads CSAKFGGTEAFF. CDR3 DNA sequence: TGCAGTGCTAAGTTTGGGGGCACTGAAGCTTTCTTT.